These 19 T cell receptor beta chains were sequenced from one sample in a study of vaccination effects on CD4 cells after COVID-19. This table comes from immunoSEQ multiplex PCR, and its TCRdb copy is limited to in-frame clones, with some not included. Of around 75,000 clones listed, more than 65% are singletons. These TCRs' antigens remain unknown. Peptide-pool stimulation followed by sequencing identified expanded antigen-specific CD4+ clonotypes in the ViraFEST assay. Once cultured for roughly 10 days, the cells underwent separation to obtain CD4+ T cells. By PCR, the person was confirmed to have had SARS-CoV-2 infection between March and December 2020. The material was CD4+ T cells from PBMCs cultured with HIV peptides, obtained before COVID-19 vaccination. Subset defined: HIV-1 Nef peptide pool negative control/reference culture. These receptors all come from a human donor who had a prior SARS-CoV-2 infection.

This rearrangement joins TRBV7-2 to TRBJ1-2; tentative D call: TRBD1 (5 bases). The CDR3 loop spans 14 amino acids. Germline V CDR1 and CDR2: SGHTA, FQGNSA. Between the trimmed V and J ends, which lost 1 base and 5 bases, there was a span of 11 bases. In DNA, the CDR3 is TGTGCCAGCAGCTTAGTTTTTAAGGGGTATGGCTACACCTTC. Encoded protein: CASSLVFKGYGYTF. Complete variable domain (other parts from reference TRBV7-2 and TRBJ1-2): GAGVSQSPSNKVTEKGKDVELRCDPISGHTALYWYRQSLGQGLEFLIYFQGNSAPDKSGLPSDRFSAERTGGSVSTLTIQRTQQEDSAVYLCASSLVFKGYGYTFGSGTRLTVV.

This rearrangement joins TRBV29-1 to TRBJ2-1, with D maybe TRBD1 (5 bases). The CDR3 extends over 14 amino acids. The V gene's germline CDR1 is SQVTM and CDR2 ANQGSEA. Trimming stripped 4 bases from V and 3 bases from J, with 13 bases between. For the CDR3, the DNA is TGCAGCGTTGGCGGCAGGGATTACTACAATGAGCAGTTCTTC. Protein sequence: CSVGGRDYYNEQFF.

The chain has TRBV5-4 and TRBJ2-7; no reliable D call. This CDR3 comprises 12 residues. From germline, CDR1 is SGHNT and CDR2 YYREEE (reference sequence). The V and J ends lost 0 bases and 6 bases respectively, with 7 bases between them. The chain's CDR3 is CASSLALGEQYF. The CDR3 coding sequence is TGTGCCAGCAGCTTGGCCTTGGGCGAGCAGTACTTC.

The chain employs TRBV18 and TRBJ1-2; possible D gene TRBD1, 6 bases. There are 15 residues in the CDR3. Germline V gene sequence: CDR1 KGHSH, CDR2 LQKENI. Trimming took off 2 bases at V and 3 bases at J, with 13 bases between the two ends. In DNA form, the CDR3 reads TGTGCCAGCTCACCATCACAGGGAGGGCACTATGGCTACACCTTC. Translation gives CASSPSQGGHYGYTF. Using reference TRBV18 and TRBJ1-2 for the parts outside the CDR3, the full variable domain is NAGVMQNPRHLVRRRGQEARLRCSPMKGHSHVYWYRQLPEEGLKFMVYLQKENIIDESGMPKERFSAEFPKEGPSILRIQQVVRGDSAAYFCASSPSQGGHYGYTFGSGTRLTVV.

The chain employs TRBV3-1 (or the pseudogene TRBV3-2) and TRBJ1-2; 12 positions match TRBD1. Germline V gene data show CDR1 as LGHDT and CDR2 as YNNKEL (reference sequence). This CDR3 has 17 amino acids. J lost 5 bases, V lost 4 bases, and 11 bases had no gene match. The CDR3 nucleotides read TGTGCCAGCAGCCCACGAAATCCGGGACAGGGGGCGTATGGCTACACCTTC. Translating it yields CASSPRNPGQGAYGYTF.

The chain uses TRBV7-2 and TRBJ1-5; 7 bases map to TRBD1. The CDR3 runs 15 residues. Germline V gene sequence: CDR1 SGHTA, CDR2 FQGNSA. V was pared by 5 bases and J by 6 bases, with 10 bases of the junction left unmatched. The CDR3 is CASSLSDRAGQPQHF. The CDR3 region has the DNA TGTGCCAGCAGCCTATCCGACAGGGCTGGTCAGCCCCAGCATTTT.

The J gene is TRBJ2-2, the V gene TRBV7-2, with unresolved D. The CDR3 is made up of 15 amino acids. Germline values: CDR1 SGHTA, CDR2 FQGNSA. Trimming stripped 0 bases from V and 0 bases from J, with 5 bases between. As DNA, the CDR3 is TGTGCCAGCAGCTTAGCAGGGCCGAACACCGGGGAGCTGTTTTTT. Its translation is CASSLAGPNTGELFF.

This chain connects TRBV6-5 to TRBJ2-7; a possible D gene is TRBD2 (5 bases). Germline V gives CDR1 MNHEY, CDR2 SVGAGI. The V end was cut by 4 bases, the J end by 6 bases, with 7 bases between. This CDR3 comprises 11 residues. Here the CDR3 reads CASSSGFEQYF. The CDR3 DNA reads as TGTGCCAGCAGTTCGGGGTTCGAGCAGTACTTC.

V usage is TRBV7-2 and J usage is TRBJ1-2; perhaps TRBD1 as D (6 bases). Germline lookup yields CDR1 SGHTA and CDR2 FQGNSA. Trimming left V 6 bases short and J 2 bases short, with 13 bases between. This CDR3 region has 14 residues. CDR3 region: CASRLGGANYGYTF. CDR3 coding DNA: TGTGCCAGCAGGTTGGGGGGCGCAAACTATGGCTACACCTTC.

The rearrangement joins TRBV5-4 to TRBJ1-5, with D possibly matching TRBD1 (5 bases). The CDR3 has 16 amino acids. V lost 3 bases to trimming and J lost 3 bases, with 16 bases between them. CDR1 and CDR2 from the germline V gene are SGHNT and YYREEE (reference sequence). CDR3 nucleotides: TGTGCCAGCAGCTCGGGCGGGGGTTTAAACAATCAGCCCCAGCATTTT. Translation gives CASSSGGGLNNQPQHF.

This chain connects TRBV7-9 to TRBJ1-1; TRBD1 might be the D (5 bases). Trimming stripped 5 bases from V and 5 bases from J, with 18 bases between. The length of the CDR3 is 15 residues. Per the germline V gene, CDR1 is SEHNR and CDR2 is FQNEAQ (reference sequence). CDR3 protein: CASSPGRDEQTEAFF. As DNA, the CDR3 is TGTGCCAGCAGCCCGGGCCGGGACGAACAGACTGAAGCTTTCTTT.

The chain joins TRBV15 to TRBJ2-3, with 7 bases fitting TRBD2. Germline V gene data show CDR1 as LNHNV and CDR2 as YYDKDF (reference sequence). Unmatched junction bases numbered 7, after V lost 0 bases and J lost 1 base. The CDR3 spans 17 residues. CDR3: CATSRDRSAGGTDTQYF. Here the CDR3 DNA reads TGTGCCACCAGCAGAGATAGGTCTGCGGGAGGCACAGATACGCAGTATTTT.

J is TRBJ2-5 and V is TRBV6-5; no definite D call. The CDR3 length is 13 residues. Trimming left V 6 bases short and J 5 bases short, with 13 bases between. Germline lookup yields CDR1 MNHEY and CDR2 SVGAGI. CDR3: CASRPTRDETQYF. CDR3 nucleotides: TGTGCCAGCAGACCGACAAGGGATGAGACCCAGTACTTC.

V usage is TRBV7-6 and J usage is TRBJ1-1; the D is unclear. CDR1 is SGHVS and CDR2 is FNYEAQ in the germline V gene. V lost 5 bases and J lost 0, with 13 bases in between. The CDR3 spans 15 residues. The CDR3: CASSPGRIMNTEAFF. CDR3 nucleotide sequence: TGTGCCAGCAGCCCAGGACGGATTATGAACACTGAAGCTTTCTTT.

The chain recombines TRBV24-1 with TRBJ2-1; maybe TRBD1 (5 bases). Germline CDR1 and CDR2: KGHDR and SFDVKD. The CDR3 contains 16 residues. V gave up 1 base and J gave up 0 bases, with 9 bases separating them. CDR3 protein: CATSDLGRDSYNEQFF. The CDR3 DNA follows: TGTGCCACCAGTGATTTAGGCAGGGACTCCTACAATGAGCAGTTCTTC.

This chain uses TRBV4-2 with TRBJ2-3, with 9 bases fitting TRBD2. Germline lookup yields CDR1 LGHNA and CDR2 YNFKEQ. This CDR3 region has 17 residues. Germline trimming cut 2 bases from V and 2 bases from J; bases unmatched to any gene: 8. The CDR3 DNA sequence: TGTGCCAGCAGCCAAAGAGGAGCGGGGGGATTCACAGATACGCAGTATTTT. Translating it yields CASSQRGAGGFTDTQYF.

The rearrangement uses TRBV27 and TRBJ1-1; D is unresolved. The CDR3 sequence is 14 residues long. In germline, CDR1 is MNHEY, CDR2 SMNVEV (reference sequence). V lost 3 bases to trimming and J lost 1 base, with 9 bases between them. In DNA form, the CDR3 reads TGTGCCAGCAGTTTCGATACGAGGAACACTGAAGCTTTCTTT. The encoded protein is CASSFDTRNTEAFF.

On this clone: One junction end disagrees with the germline gene, perhaps due to a read error. The rearrangement links TRBV4-2 to TRBJ1-5; maybe TRBD1 (6 bases). Germline V gives CDR1 LGHNA, CDR2 YNFKEQ. The CDR3 runs 15 residues. CDR3 bases: TGTGCCAGCAGCCAAGGGACAGCCGATAATCCGCCCCAGCATTTT. Translated, it gives CASSQGTADNPPQHF.

V gene TRBV6-5 combines with J gene TRBJ1-2; D might be TRBD1 (5 bases). In germline, CDR1 is MNHEY, CDR2 SVGAGI. V lost 2 bases and J lost 6, with 13 bases in between. CDR3 length equals 14 residues. The CDR3 loop is CASSYGGDRDGYTF. The DNA for the CDR3 is TGTGCCAGCAGTTACGGGGGGGATCGTGATGGCTACACCTTC.